Below, 4 T cell receptor beta chains from the same sample are listed, as sequenced in a study of CD8 T cells in Susac syndrome (dated by TCRdb to between 2019 and 2020). Libraries were constructed by the immunoSEQ multiplex PCR assay. RNA was extracted with the RNeasy kit and 0.5 to 1 ug was reverse transcribed using random hexamers. TCRdb applied fastp at Q25 and MiXCR to the public reads, then kept only in-frame beta chains. Each CDR3 protein gets just one entry, which takes the most common genes and DNA from the rows behind it. In all, the sample holds some 160,000 distinct CDR3 sequences, and 92% of those were seen once. The biggest ten clones account for 0.08% of the sample. Material: CD4+ T cells from PBMCs. These receptor sequences come from a human donor in good health.

The chain recombines TRBV4-1 with TRBJ2-5; D is uncertain. Germline V gene sequence: CDR1 MGHRA, CDR2 YSYEKL. Trimming cost V 0 bases and J 3 bases, with 8 bases left between them. The CDR3 has 14 residues. In DNA, the CDR3 is TGCGCCAGCAGCCAAGATCCTACAGAAGAGACCCAGTACTTC. Residues: CASSQDPTEETQYF.

This clonotype occurred once. The chain uses TRBV5-1 and TRBJ1-1; possibly TRBD1 for D (5 bases). Germline CDR1 and CDR2: SGHRS and YFSETQ. Trimming pared 0 bases from V and 2 bases from J, leaving 11 bases between. There are 15 residues in the CDR3. The CDR3 protein is CASSLEAGQNTEAFF. CDR3 DNA sequence: TGCGCCAGCAGCTTGGAGGCAGGGCAAAACACTGAAGCTTTCTTT. Drawing the rest from reference TRBV5-1 and TRBJ1-1, the complete variable domain is KAGVTQTPRYLIKTRGQQVTLSCSPISGHRSVSWYQQTPGQGLQFLFEYFSETQRNKGNFPGRFSGRQFSNSRSEMNVSTLELGDSALYLCASSLEAGQNTEAFFGQGTRLTVV.

The gene calls are TRBV5-1 and TRBJ2-1; TRBD2 might be the D (6 bases). This CDR3 contains 16 residues. V dropped 4 bases and J dropped 2 bases, with 16 bases sitting between them. Germline loops: CDR1 SGHRS, CDR2 YFSETQ. In DNA, the CDR3 is TGCGCCAGCAGCCTCACCGTCGCGGGACCCTACAATGAGCAGTTCTTC. Translation gives CASSLTVAGPYNEQFF. The variable domain in full, completed from reference TRBV5-1 and TRBJ2-1, reads KAGVTQTPRYLIKTRGQQVTLSCSPISGHRSVSWYQQTPGQGLQFLFEYFSETQRNKGNFPGRFSGRQFSNSRSEMNVSTLELGDSALYLCASSLTVAGPYNEQFFGPGTRLTVL.

The chain combines TRBV7-2 with TRBJ1-2; a weak D match, TRBD1 (6 bases). Germline V gives CDR1 SGHTA, CDR2 FQGNSA. The CDR3 is made up of 15 amino acids. V shed 5 bases and J shed 1 base, with 14 bases lying between them. The CDR3 region is CASSTRQANNYGYTF. The CDR3 nucleotides read TGTGCCAGCAGCACCCGACAGGCAAATAACTATGGCTACACCTTC. The entire variable domain, with the rest obtained from reference TRBV7-2 and TRBJ1-2, is as follows: GAGVSQSPSNKVTEKGKDVELRCDPISGHTALYWYRQSLGQGLEFLIYFQGNSAPDKSGLPSDRFSAERTGGSVSTLTIQRTQQEDSAVYLCASSTRQANNYGYTFGSGTRLTVV.